This record covers a single TCR beta chain. Its antigen is undetermined. Deep-level assay runs were performed. The assay was immunoSEQ multiplex PCR, and TCRdb's table has in-frame clones only and misses some. The sample has about 1.5 million clones, roughly 96% seen once. This record comes from a study of shared clonotypes between healthy human individuals. With 5 bases removed from V and 0 bases from J, the gap between germline ends came to 14 bases. Germline CDR1 and CDR2: MNHEY and SMNVEV (reference sequence). The CDR3 contains 15 residues. Study findings and constraints: Larger estimated richness was generally recorded for naive subsets relative to memory subsets.

V gene TRBV27 combines with J gene TRBJ2-7; tentative D call: TRBD1 (6 bases). Specimen: naive CD4+ T cells sorted from blood. Specified subset: CD45RA+ positively selected. This receptor was taken from a young man in good health. CDR3 in amino acids: CASSPQGRTSYEQYF. DNA for the CDR3: TGTGCCAGCAGTCCGCAGGGGAGAACCTCCTACGAGCAGTACTTC.